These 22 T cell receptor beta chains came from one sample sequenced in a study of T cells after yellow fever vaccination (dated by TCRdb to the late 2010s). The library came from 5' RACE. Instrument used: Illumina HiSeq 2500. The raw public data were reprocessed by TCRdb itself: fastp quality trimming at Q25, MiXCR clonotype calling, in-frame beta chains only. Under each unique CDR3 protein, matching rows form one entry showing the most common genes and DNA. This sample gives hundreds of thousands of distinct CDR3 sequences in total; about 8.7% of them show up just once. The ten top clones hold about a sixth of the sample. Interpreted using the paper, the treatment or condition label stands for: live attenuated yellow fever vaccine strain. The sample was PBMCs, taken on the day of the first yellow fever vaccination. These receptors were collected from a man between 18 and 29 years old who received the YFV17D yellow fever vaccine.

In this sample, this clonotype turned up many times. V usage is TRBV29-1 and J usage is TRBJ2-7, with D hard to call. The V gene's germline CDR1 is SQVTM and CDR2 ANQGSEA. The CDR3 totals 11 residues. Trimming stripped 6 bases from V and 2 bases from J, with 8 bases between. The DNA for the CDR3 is TGCAGCGTGGGGAACACCTACGAGCAGTACTTC. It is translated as CSVGNTYEQYF.

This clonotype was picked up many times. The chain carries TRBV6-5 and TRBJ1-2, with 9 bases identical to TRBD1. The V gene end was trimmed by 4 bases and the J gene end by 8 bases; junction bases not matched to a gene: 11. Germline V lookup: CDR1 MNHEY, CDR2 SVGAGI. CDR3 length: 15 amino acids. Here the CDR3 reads CASSSTSGTGQGYTF. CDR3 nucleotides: TGTGCCAGCAGTTCAACGTCGGGGACAGGGCAAGGCTACACCTTC.

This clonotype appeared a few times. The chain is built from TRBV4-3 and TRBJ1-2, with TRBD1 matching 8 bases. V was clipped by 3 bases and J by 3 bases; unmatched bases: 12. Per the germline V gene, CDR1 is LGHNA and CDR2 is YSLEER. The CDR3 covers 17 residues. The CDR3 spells CASSQAQGALLHYGYTF. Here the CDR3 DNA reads TGCGCCAGCAGCCAGGCGCAGGGGGCTCTTCTCCACTATGGCTACACCTTC.

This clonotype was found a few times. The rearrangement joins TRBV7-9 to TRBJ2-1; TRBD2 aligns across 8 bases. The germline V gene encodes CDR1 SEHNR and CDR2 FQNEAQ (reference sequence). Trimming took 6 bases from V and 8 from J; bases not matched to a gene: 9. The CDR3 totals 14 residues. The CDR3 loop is CASRHGGGKHEQFF. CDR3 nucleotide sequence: TGTGCCAGCAGACACGGGGGGGGGAAGCATGAGCAGTTCTTC. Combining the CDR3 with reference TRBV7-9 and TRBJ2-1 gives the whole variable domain DTGVSQNPRHKITKRGQNVTFRCDPISEHNRLYWYRQTLGQGPEFLTYFQNEAQLEKSRLLSDRFSAERPKGSFSTLEIQRTEQGDSAMYLCASRHGGGKHEQFFGPGTRLTVL.

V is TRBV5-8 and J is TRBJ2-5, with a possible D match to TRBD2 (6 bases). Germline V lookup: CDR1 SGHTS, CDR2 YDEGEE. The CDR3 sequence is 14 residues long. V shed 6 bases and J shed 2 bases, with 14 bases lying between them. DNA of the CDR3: TGTGCCAGCAAAAGTTGGGCGGGGCAAGAGACCCAGTACTTC. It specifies CASKSWAGQETQYF.

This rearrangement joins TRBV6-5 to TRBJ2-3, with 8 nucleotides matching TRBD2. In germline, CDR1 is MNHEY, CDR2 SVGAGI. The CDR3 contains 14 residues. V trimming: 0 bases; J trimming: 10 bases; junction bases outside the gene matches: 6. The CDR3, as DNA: TGTGCCAGCAGTTACTCTAGCGGGGTCGATGCGCAGTATTTT. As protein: CASSYSSGVDAQYF.

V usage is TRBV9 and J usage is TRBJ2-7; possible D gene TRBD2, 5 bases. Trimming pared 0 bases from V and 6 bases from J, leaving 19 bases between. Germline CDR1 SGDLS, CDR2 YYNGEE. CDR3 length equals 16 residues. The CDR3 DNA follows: TGTGCCAGCAGCGTAGAGCCTAGCACCCTTACGGGCGAGCAGTACTTC. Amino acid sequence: CASSVEPSTLTGEQYF.

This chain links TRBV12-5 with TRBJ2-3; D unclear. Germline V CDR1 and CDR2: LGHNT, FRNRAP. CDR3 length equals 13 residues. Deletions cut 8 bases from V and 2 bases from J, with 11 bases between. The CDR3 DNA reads TGTGCTAGTTGTCTAGAGTACACAGATACGCAGTATTTT. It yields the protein CASCLEYTDTQYF.

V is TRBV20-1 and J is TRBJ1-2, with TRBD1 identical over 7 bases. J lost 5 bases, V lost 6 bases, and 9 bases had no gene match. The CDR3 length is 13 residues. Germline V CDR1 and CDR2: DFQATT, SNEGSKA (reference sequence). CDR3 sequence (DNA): TGCAGTGCAAAGGGGACAGATCAATATGGCTACACCTTC. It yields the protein CSAKGTDQYGYTF.

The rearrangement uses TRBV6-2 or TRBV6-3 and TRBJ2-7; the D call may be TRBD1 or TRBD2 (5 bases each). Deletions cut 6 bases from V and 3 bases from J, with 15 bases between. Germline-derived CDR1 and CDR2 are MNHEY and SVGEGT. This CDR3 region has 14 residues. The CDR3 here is CASRGTGDLYEQYF. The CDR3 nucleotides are TGTGCCAGCAGGGGAACCGGGGACCTCTACGAGCAGTACTTC.

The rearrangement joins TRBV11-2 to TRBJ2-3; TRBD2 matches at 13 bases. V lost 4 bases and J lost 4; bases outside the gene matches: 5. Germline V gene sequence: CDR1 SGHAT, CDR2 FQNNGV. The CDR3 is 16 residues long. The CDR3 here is CASSSWTSGGPDTQYF. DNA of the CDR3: TGTGCCAGCAGCTCCTGGACTAGCGGGGGCCCAGATACGCAGTATTTT. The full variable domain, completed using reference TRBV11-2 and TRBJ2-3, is EAGVAQSPRYKIIEKRQSVAFWCNPISGHATLYWYQQILGQGPKLLIQFQNNGVVDDSQLPKDRFSAERLKGVDSTLKIQPAKLEDSAVYLCASSSWTSGGPDTQYFGPGTRLTVL.

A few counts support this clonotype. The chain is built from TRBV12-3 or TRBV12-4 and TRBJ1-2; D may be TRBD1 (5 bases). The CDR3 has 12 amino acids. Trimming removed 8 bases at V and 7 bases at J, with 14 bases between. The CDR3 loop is CASGLGVGGYTF. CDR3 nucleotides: TGTGCCAGCGGATTGGGGGTTGGTGGCTACACCTTC.

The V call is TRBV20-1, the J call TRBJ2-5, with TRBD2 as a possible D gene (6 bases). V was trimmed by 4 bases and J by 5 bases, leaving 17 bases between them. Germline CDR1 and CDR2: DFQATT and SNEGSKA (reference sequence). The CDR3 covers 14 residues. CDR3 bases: TGCAGTGCTACCCGGGGGACGGGGAGGGAGACCCAGTACTTC. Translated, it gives CSATRGTGRETQYF.

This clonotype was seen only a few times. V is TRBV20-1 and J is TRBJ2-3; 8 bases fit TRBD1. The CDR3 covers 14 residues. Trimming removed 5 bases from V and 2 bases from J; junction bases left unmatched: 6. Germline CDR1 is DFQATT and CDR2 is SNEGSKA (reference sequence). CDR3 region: CSAAGQVDTDTQYF. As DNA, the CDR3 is TGCAGTGCTGCGGGACAGGTAGACACAGATACGCAGTATTTT.

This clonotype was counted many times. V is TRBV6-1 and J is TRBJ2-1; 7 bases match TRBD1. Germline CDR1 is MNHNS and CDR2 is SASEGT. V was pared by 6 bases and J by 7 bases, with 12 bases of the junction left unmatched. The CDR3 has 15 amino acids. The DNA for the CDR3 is TGTGCCAGCAGGACGGCCGGGACAGTCGGTAATGAGCAGTTCTTC. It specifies CASRTAGTVGNEQFF.

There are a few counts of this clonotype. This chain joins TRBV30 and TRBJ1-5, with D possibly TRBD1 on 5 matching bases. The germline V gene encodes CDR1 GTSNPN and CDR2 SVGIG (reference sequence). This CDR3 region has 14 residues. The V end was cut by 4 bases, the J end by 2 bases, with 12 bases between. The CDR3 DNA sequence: TGTGCCTGGAATCCGGGGGGAGGCAATCAGCCCCAGCATTTT. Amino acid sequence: CAWNPGGGNQPQHF.

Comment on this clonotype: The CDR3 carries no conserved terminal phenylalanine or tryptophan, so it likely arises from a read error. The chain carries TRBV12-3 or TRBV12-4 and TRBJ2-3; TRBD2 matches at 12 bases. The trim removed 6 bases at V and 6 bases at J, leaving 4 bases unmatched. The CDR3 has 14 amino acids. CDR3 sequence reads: CASSASGGADTQYL. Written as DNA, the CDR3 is TGTGCCAGCAGCGCTAGCGGGGGGGCCGATACGCAGTATCTT.

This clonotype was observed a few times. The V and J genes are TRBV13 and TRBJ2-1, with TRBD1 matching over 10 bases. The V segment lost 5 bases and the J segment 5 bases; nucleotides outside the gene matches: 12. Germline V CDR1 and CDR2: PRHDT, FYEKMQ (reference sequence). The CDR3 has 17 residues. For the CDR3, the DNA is TGTGCCAGCAGCCCCGGTGACCTCGGGACAGGGGACAATGAGCAGTTCTTC. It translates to CASSPGDLGTGDNEQFF.

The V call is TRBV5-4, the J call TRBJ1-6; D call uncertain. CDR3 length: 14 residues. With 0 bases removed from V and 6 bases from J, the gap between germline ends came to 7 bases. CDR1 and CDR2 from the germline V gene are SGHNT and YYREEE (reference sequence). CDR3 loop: CASSLGQINSPLHF. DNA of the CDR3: TGTGCCAGCAGCTTGGGTCAGATTAATTCACCCCTCCACTTT.

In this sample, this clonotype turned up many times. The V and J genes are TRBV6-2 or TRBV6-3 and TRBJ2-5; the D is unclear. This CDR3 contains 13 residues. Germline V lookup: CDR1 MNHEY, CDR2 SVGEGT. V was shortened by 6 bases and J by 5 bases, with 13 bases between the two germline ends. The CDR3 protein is CASRQKPLETQYF. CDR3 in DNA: TGTGCCAGCAGACAAAAGCCGTTGGAGACCCAGTACTTC.

The CDR3 nucleotides are TGTGCCAGCAGTTTTGGGCAGGGGGCTTATGGAAACACCATATATTTT. It yields the protein CASSFGQGAYGNTIYF. The rearrangement uses TRBV6-5 and TRBJ1-3; 8 bases line up with TRBD1. With V trimmed by 4 bases and J by 3 bases, 8 bases remained unmatched. The CDR3 extends over 16 amino acids. Germline values: CDR1 MNHEY, CDR2 SVGAGI.

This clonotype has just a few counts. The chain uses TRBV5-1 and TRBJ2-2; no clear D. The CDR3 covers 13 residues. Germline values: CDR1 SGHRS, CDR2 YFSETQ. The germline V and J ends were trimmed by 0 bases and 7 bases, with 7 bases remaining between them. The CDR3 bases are TGCGCCAGCAGCTTGGTGGAAGTCGGGGAGCTGTTTTTT. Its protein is CASSLVEVGELFF.